This T cell receptor (beta chain) is from a study of blood T cell repertoires in COVID-19. Overall study context: From the United States, Italy and Spain came samples of acute and convalescent COVID-19.

This CDR3 region has 14 residues. Germline V lookup: CDR1 SGHRS, CDR2 YFSETQ. After removal of 2 bases from V and 5 bases from J, the junction contained 5 bases not matched to a gene. Per the original methods: Amplification with reference gene primers provided the estimates of nucleated cell counts. TCRdb's copy holds only in-frame clones and misses some; the assay was immunoSEQ multiplex PCR. The D gene and trimming were derived from the DNA, and the V and J assignments and clone size from that table. The sample consists of some 200,000 clones, around 73% of them appearing once. Individuals drawn from under 30 US areas were about 18 to 90 years old. Assignments of participants to cohorts depended upon their own reported clinical history.

V and J are TRBV5-1 and TRBJ1-2; 8 bases line up with TRBD1. This sequence originates from a woman in her forties or fifties who had recovered from COVID-19. The specimen sequenced was PBMCs or T cells enriched from blood (not recorded which). The CDR3 loop reads CASSLGQGGYGYTF. The CDR3 region has the DNA TGCGCCAGCAGCTTAGGACAGGGTGGTTATGGCTACACCTTC.